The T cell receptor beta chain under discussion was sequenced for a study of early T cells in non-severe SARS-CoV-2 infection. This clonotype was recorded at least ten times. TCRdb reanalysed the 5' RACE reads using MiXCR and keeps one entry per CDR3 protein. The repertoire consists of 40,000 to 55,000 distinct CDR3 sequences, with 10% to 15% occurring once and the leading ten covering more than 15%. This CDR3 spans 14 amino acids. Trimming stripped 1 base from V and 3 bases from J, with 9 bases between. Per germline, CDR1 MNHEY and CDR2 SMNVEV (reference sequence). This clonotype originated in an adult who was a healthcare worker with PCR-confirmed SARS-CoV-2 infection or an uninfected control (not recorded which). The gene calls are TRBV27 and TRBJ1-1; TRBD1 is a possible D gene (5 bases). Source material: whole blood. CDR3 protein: CASSLLGRDTEAFF. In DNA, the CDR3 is TGTGCCAGCAGTTTATTGGGCAGGGACACTGAAGCTTTCTTT.